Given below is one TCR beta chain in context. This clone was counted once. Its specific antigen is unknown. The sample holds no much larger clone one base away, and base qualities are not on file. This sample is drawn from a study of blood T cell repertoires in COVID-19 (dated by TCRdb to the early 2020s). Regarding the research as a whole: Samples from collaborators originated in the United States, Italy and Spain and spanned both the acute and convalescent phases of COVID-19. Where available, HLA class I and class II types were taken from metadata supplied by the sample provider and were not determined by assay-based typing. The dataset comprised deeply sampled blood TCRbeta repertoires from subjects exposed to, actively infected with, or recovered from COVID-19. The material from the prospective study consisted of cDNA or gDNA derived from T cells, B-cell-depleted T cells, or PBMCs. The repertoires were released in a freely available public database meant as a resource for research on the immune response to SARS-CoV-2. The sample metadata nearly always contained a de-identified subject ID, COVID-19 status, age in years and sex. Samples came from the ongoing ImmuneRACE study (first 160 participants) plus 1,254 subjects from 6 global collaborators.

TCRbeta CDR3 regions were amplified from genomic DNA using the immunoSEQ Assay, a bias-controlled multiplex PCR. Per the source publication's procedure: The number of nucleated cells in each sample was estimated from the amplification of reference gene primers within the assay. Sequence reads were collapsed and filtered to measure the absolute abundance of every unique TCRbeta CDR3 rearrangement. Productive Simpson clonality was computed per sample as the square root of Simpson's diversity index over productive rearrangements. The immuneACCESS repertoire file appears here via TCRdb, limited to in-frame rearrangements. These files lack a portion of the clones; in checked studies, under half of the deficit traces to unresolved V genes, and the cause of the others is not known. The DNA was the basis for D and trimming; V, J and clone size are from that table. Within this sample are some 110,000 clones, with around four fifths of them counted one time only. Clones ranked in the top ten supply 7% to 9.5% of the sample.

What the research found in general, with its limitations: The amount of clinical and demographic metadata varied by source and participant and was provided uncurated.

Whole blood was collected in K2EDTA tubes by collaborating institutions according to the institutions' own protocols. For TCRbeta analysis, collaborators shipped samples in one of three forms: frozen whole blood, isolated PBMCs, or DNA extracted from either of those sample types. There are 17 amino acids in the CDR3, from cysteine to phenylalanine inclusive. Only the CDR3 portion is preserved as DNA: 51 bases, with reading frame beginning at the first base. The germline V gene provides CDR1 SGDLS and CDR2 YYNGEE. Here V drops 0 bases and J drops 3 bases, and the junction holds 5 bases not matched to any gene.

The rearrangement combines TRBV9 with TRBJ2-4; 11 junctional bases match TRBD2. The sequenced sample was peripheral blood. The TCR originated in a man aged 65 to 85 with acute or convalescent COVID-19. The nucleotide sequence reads TGTGCCAGCAGCGTAGGGGATAGCGGGAGGGTCAAAAACATTCAGTACTTC. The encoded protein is CASSVGDSGRVKNIQYF.